This T cell receptor beta chain was profiled in a study of Ad26.COV2.S vaccination and SARS-CoV-2 variants. Broader study findings: Post-vaccination spike-specific CD8+ and CD4+ T cell responses reportedly had substantial breadth. It was found that vaccine and placebo recipients had similar non-spike TCR breadth.

A remark on this clone: Antigen specificity is unknown.

V lost 1 base, J lost 2 bases, and 24 bases lay in between. Germline assignment: CDR1 SGHRS and CDR2 YFSETQ. This CDR3 comprises 19 residues. Assay: immunoSEQ multiplex PCR; the TCRdb copy retains only in-frame clones and omits some. The sample includes hundreds of thousands of clones, roughly 94% of them seen just once. The source of this sequence is a human donor who had recovered from COVID-19. The V call is TRBV5-1, the J call TRBJ1-2; weak D call: TRBD1 (6 bases). Sequenced material: peripheral blood, taken after recovery from COVID-19. For the CDR3, the DNA is TGCGCCAGCAGCTTGACGGGAACTATCGGGACACCCGGAAACTATGGCTACACCTTC. Translated: CASSLTGTIGTPGNYGYTF.